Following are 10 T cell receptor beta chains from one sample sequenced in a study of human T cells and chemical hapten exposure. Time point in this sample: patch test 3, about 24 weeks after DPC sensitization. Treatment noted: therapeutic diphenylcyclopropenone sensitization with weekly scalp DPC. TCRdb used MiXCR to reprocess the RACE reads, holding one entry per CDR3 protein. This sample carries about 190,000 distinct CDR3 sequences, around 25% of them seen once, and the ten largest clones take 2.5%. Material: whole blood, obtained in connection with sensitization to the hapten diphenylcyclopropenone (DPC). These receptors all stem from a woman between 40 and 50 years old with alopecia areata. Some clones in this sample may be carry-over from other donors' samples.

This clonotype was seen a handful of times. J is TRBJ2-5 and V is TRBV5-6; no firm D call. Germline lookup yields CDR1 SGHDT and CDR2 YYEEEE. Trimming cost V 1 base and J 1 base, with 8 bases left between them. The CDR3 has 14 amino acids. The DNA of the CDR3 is TGTGCCAGCAGCTTGATTCCGGCCCAAGAGACCCAGTACTTC. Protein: CASSLIPAQETQYF.

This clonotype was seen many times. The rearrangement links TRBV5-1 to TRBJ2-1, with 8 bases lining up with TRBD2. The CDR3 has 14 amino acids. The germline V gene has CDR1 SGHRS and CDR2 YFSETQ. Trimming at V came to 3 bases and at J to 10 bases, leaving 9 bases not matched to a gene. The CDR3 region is CASSSRPTSAEQFF. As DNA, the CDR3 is TGCGCCAGCAGCTCCCGCCCGACTAGCGCCGAGCAGTTCTTC.

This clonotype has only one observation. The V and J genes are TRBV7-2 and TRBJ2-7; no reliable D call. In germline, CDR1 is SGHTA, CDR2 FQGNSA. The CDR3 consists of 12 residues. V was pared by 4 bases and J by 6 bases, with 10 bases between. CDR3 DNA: TGTGCCAGCAGCTCTACGGCTAGCGAGCAGTACTTC. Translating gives CASSSTASEQYF. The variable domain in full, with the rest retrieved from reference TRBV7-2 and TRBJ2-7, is GAGVSQSPSNKVTEKGKDVELRCDPISGHTALYWYRQSLGQGLEFLIYFQGNSAPDKSGLPSDRFSAERTGGSVSTLTIQRTQQEDSAVYLCASSSTASEQYFGPGTRLTVT.

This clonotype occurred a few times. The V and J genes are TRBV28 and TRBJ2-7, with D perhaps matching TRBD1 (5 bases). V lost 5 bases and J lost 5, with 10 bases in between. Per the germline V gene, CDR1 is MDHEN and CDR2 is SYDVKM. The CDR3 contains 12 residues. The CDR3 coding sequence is TGTGCCAGCAGTGGTCAGGGTAACGAGCAGTACTTC. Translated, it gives CASSGQGNEQYF. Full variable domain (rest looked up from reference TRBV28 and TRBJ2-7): DVKVTQSSRYLVKRTGEKVFLECVQDMDHENMFWYRQDPGLGLRLIYFSYDVKMKEKGDIPEGYSVSREKKERFSLILESASTNQTSMYLCASSGQGNEQYFGPGTRLTVT.

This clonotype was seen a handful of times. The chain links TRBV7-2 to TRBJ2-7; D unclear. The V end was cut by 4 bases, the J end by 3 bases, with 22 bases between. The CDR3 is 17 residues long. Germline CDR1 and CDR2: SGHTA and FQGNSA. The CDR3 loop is CASSSAHGGSPFYEQYF. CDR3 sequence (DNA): TGTGCCAGCAGCTCTGCCCACGGCGGCTCACCCTTCTACGAGCAGTACTTC.

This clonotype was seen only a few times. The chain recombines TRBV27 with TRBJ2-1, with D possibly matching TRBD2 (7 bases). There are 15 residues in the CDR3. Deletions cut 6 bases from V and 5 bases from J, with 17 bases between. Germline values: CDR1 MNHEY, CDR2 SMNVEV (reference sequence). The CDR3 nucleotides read TGTGCCAGCAGGGGGGCGGGACTACTTAACAATGAGCAGTTCTTC. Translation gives CASRGAGLLNNEQFF.

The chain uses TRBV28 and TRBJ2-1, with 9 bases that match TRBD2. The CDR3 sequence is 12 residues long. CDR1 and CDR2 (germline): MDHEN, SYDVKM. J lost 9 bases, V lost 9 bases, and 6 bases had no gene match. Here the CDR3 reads CARPLAGVEQFF. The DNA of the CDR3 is TGTGCCAGGCCGTTAGCGGGAGTTGAGCAGTTCTTC.

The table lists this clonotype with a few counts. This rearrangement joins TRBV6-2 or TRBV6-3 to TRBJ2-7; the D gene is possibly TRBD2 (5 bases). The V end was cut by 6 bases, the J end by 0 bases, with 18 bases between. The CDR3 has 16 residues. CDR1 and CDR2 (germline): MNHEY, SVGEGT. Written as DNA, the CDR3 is TGTGCCAGCAGCCGAGTCCGACGGGATCTCTCCTACGAGCAGTACTTC. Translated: CASSRVRRDLSYEQYF.

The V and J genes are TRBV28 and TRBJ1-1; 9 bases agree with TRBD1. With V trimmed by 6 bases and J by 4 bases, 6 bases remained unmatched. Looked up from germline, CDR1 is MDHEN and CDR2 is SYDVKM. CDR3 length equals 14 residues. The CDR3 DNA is TGTGCCAGCAGCCCGGGACAGGGAAGCACTGAAGCTTTCTTT. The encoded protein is CASSPGQGSTEAFF.

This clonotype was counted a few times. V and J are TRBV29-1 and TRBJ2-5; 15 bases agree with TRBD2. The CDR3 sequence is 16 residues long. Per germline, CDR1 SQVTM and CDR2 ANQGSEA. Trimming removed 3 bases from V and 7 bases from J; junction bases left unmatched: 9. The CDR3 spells CSVEEWTSGRAGTQYF. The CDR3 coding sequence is TGCAGCGTTGAGGAATGGACTAGCGGGAGGGCCGGGACCCAGTACTTC.